This entry lists 30 T cell receptor beta chains sequenced from one sample in a study of regulatory T cells in long-lasting Graves disease. HTBI primers from iRepertoire and Arm-PCR of CDR3 regions yielded the TCR beta libraries. TCRdb processed the multiplex PCR reads anew with MiXCR; each CDR3 protein has one entry. There are 400,000 to 500,000 distinct CDR3 sequences in the sample; roughly 17% occur only once, and about 10% lies in the top ten. Time point meaning: newly diagnosed GD, antithyroid drugs for less than 3 months. RNA isolated from PBMCs was used to make the TCR library. The data were also submitted as part of a second study, on T cells in Graves' hyperthyroidism and ophthalmopathy.

Source: peripheral blood mononuclear cells (PBMCs), taken at new diagnosis, from a patient treated with antithyroid drugs. The receptor set was obtained from a woman aged 30 to 39 with Graves disease.

This clonotype was seen many times. The V gene is TRBV6-2 or TRBV6-3, the J gene TRBJ2-7, with 7 nucleotides matching TRBD1. Germline V gives CDR1 MNHEY, CDR2 SVGEGT. The junction had 5 bases not matched to a gene; V was cut back by 4 bases and J by 8 bases. This CDR3 contains 12 residues. The CDR3 DNA follows: TGTGCCAGCAGTTCCGACAGGGATAAGCAGTACTTC. It encodes CASSSDRDKQYF.

This clonotype showed up many times. V is TRBV25-1 and J is TRBJ1-1; tentatively, D is TRBD1 (6 bases). The length of the CDR3 is 15 residues. Germline lookup yields CDR1 MGHDK and CDR2 SYGVNS. V lost 0 bases to trimming and J lost 3 bases, with 11 bases between them. CDR3 sequence: CASSEYAQGDTEAFF. In DNA form, the CDR3 reads TGTGCCAGCAGTGAATATGCACAGGGTGACACTGAAGCTTTCTTT.

The chain employs TRBV18 and TRBJ2-7; D unclear. The germline gives CDR1 KGHSH, CDR2 LQKENI. Between the trimmed V and J ends, which lost 6 bases and 4 bases, there was a span of 25 bases. This CDR3 contains 17 residues. Here the CDR3 DNA reads TGTGCCAGCTCCTTAAAGCCGACGATAAATGGGCTTTACGAGCAGTACTTC. Translating it yields CASSLKPTINGLYEQYF.

This clonotype was picked up many times. The rearrangement links TRBV6-1 to TRBJ2-1; 9 bases map to TRBD2. The ends lost 6 bases at V and 2 bases at J; junction bases unmatched: 11. The CDR3 sequence is 17 residues long. Germline V gene lookup returns CDR1 MNHNS and CDR2 SASEGT. In nucleotides, the CDR3 is TGTGCCAGCAGCGATGGGGTCCTAGCGGGGACCTACAATGAGCAGTTCTTC. It is translated as CASSDGVLAGTYNEQFF.

The V and J genes are TRBV6-1 and TRBJ2-4; maybe TRBD2 (5 bases). Germline V CDR1 and CDR2: MNHNS, SASEGT. This CDR3 is built from 14 residues. V shed 6 bases and J shed 0 bases, with 9 bases lying between them. CDR3 sequence: CASSTRLAKNIQYF. DNA for the CDR3: TGTGCCAGCAGCACTAGGCTAGCCAAAAACATTCAGTACTTC.

In DNA, the CDR3 is TGCAGCGCCCGAGGGGCAGGTGGGGCCGGGGAGCTGTTTTTT. Residues: CSARGAGGAGELFF. V usage is TRBV29-1 and J usage is TRBJ2-2; possibly TRBD1 or TRBD2 for D (5 bases each). V lost 7 bases and J 6 bases, leaving 18 bases between the germline ends. The CDR3 has 14 amino acids. Germline V gene lookup returns CDR1 SQVTM and CDR2 ANQGSEA.

This clonotype was detected a few times. V usage is TRBV24-1 and J usage is TRBJ2-3; D may be TRBD2 (5 bases). There are 16 residues in the CDR3. Germline V lookup: CDR1 KGHDR, CDR2 SFDVKD. Deletions cut 2 bases from V and 1 base from J, with 12 bases between. The CDR3 spells CATSDSGARGTDTQYF. CDR3 bases: TGTGCCACCAGTGATTCGGGCGCGAGGGGCACAGATACGCAGTATTTT.

There are many counts of this clonotype. V and J are TRBV4-2 and TRBJ1-5; a weak D match, TRBD1 (5 bases). Germline CDR1 reads LGHNA; CDR2 reads YNFKEQ. The V end was cut by 0 bases, the J end by 6 bases, with 15 bases between. CDR3 length: 16 residues. The CDR3 region has the DNA TGTGCCAGCAGCCAAGATGGCGGGCAGGGATCTCAGCCCCAGCATTTT. Translating it yields CASSQDGGQGSQPQHF.

This clonotype was counted many times. The CDR3 nucleotides read TGTGCTAGTGGTTTGGTACTAGGGGTAGCGGGAATTGATGAGCAGTTCTTC. Protein: CASGLVLGVAGIDEQFF. The chain employs TRBV12-5 and TRBJ2-1, with 8 bases matching TRBD2. CDR1 is LGHNT and CDR2 is FRNRAP in the germline V gene. The CDR3 has 17 amino acids. V shed 0 bases and J 8 bases; nucleotides not matched to a gene: 12.

In its sample, this clonotype was seen many times. This chain joins TRBV5-1 and TRBJ2-2; D possibly matches TRBD1 or TRBD2 (6 bases each). This CDR3 has 14 residues. V lost 7 bases and J 1 base, leaving 11 bases between the germline ends. Germline V gives CDR1 SGHRS, CDR2 YFSETQ. The CDR3 here is CASQEGGNTGELFF. The CDR3 coding sequence is TGCGCCAGCCAGGAGGGGGGGAACACCGGGGAGCTGTTTTTT.

Note on this clonotype: A read error may explain this, as a much larger clone is one base away. The chain has TRBV11-2 and TRBJ2-1, with a tentative D call TRBD1 (5 bases). CDR3 length: 15 amino acids. Germline CDR1 SGHAT, CDR2 FQNNGV. Written as DNA, the CDR3 is TGCGCCAGCAGCTTGGTAGGGGAAGGCCCCAATGAGCAGTTCTTC. Amino acids: CASSLVGEGPNEQFF.

J is TRBJ2-3 and V is TRBV7-3; 11 bases agree with TRBD2. CDR1 and CDR2 from the germline V gene are SGHTA and FQGTGA. The CDR3 spans 15 residues. The ends lost 4 bases at V and 4 bases at J; junction bases unmatched: 4. This CDR3 is CASSSTSGNADTQYF. The DNA of the CDR3 is TGTGCCAGCAGCTCGACTAGCGGGAACGCAGATACGCAGTATTTT.

A note on this clonotype: With a much larger clone just one base away, this may be a read error. The chain couples TRBV6-1 to TRBJ2-2; possible D gene TRBD2, 5 bases. Trimming took off 8 bases at V and 5 bases at J, with 12 bases between the two ends. The CDR3 is made up of 13 amino acids. Germline V gene lookup returns CDR1 MNHNS and CDR2 SASEGT. CDR3 region: CASGRGGTGELFF. As DNA, the CDR3 is TGTGCCAGCGGTCGGGGTGGTACCGGGGAGCTGTTTTTT.

Only a few counts were recorded for this clonotype. The rearrangement uses TRBV10-3 and TRBJ2-3, with TRBD2 matching over 10 bases. The CDR3 length is 15 residues. Germline values: CDR1 ENHRY, CDR2 SYGVKD. V shed 3 bases and J 4 bases; nucleotides not matched to a gene: 4. CDR3 residues: CAISDRLAGADTQYF. The CDR3 coding sequence is TGTGCCATCAGTGATCGGCTAGCGGGAGCAGATACGCAGTATTTT.

In nucleotides, the CDR3 is TGTGCCAGCAGCGTAGCACAGGGATACGAGCAGTACTTC. Its translation: CASSVAQGYEQYF. The genes are TRBV9 and TRBJ2-7, with TRBD1 as a possible D gene (6 bases). The germline CDR1 and CDR2 sequences are SGDLS and YYNGEE. CDR3 length equals 13 residues. V lost 0 bases to trimming and J lost 4 bases, with 8 bases between them. The whole variable domain, filled in from reference TRBV9 and TRBJ2-7, reads DSGVTQTPKHLITATGQRVTLRCSPRSGDLSVYWYQQSLDQGLQFLIQYYNGEERAKGNILERFSAQQFPDLHSELNLSSLELGDSALYFCASSVAQGYEQYFGPGTRLTVT.

This clonotype was observed a few times. The gene calls are TRBV19 and TRBJ1-1; D perhaps matches TRBD1 (6 bases). V lost 4 bases and J 1 base, leaving 16 bases between the germline ends. This CDR3 has 16 amino acids. The germline CDR1 and CDR2 sequences are LNHDA and SQIVND (reference sequence). This chain's CDR3 is CASSTRQALSNTEAFF. The CDR3 bases are TGTGCCAGTAGTACAAGACAGGCACTGTCGAACACTGAAGCTTTCTTT.

This clonotype was recorded many times. The chain carries TRBV20-1 and TRBJ2-7; 7 bases align to TRBD1. The CDR3 loop spans 13 amino acids. Germline CDR1 reads DFQATT; CDR2 reads SNEGSKA (reference sequence). With 3 bases clipped from V and 3 bases from J, the junction kept 5 bases outside the gene matches. CDR3: CSARAAGGYEQYF. The CDR3 DNA sequence: TGCAGTGCTAGGGCGGCAGGGGGCTACGAGCAGTACTTC.

This clonotype was recorded a few times. The chain links TRBV7-3 to TRBJ2-1; 15 nucleotides align to TRBD2. The CDR3 is 15 residues long. Germline V gene data show CDR1 as SGHTA and CDR2 as FQGTGA. V was clipped by 4 bases and J by 10 bases; unmatched bases: 5. CDR3 sequence reads: CASSSGLAGGDEQFF. CDR3 DNA: TGTGCCAGCAGCTCCGGACTAGCGGGAGGGGACGAGCAGTTCTTC.

This clonotype was counted many times. The chain links TRBV18 to TRBJ2-7, with 7 positions matching TRBD1. V lost 6 bases and J lost 2; bases outside the gene matches: 4. The CDR3 extends over 13 amino acids. Germline V lookup: CDR1 KGHSH, CDR2 LQKENI. The CDR3 DNA follows: TGTGCCAGCTCGCAAGGGACAGCCTACGAGCAGTACTTC. It encodes CASSQGTAYEQYF.

At least ten counts were recorded for this clonotype. V and J are TRBV29-1 and TRBJ2-7; D could derive from TRBD1 or TRBD2 (5 bases each). The CDR3 has 12 residues. CDR1 and CDR2 from the germline V gene are SQVTM and ANQGSEA. Trimming removed 4 bases at V and 0 bases at J, with 7 bases between. In DNA, the CDR3 is TGCAGCGTTGGGGGGATCTCCTACGAGCAGTACTTC. This sequence encodes CSVGGISYEQYF.

The V gene is TRBV11-2, the J gene TRBJ2-5; maybe TRBD1 (6 bases). V was shortened by 5 bases and J by 5 bases, with 21 bases between the two germline ends. The CDR3 runs to 16 residues. Per the germline V gene, CDR1 is SGHAT and CDR2 is FQNNGV. CDR3 DNA sequence: TGTGCCAGCAGCCGGCGGTCGACAGGAGTGGCGGAGACCCAGTACTTC. Translated: CASSRRSTGVAETQYF.

In its sample, this clonotype was seen many times. The chain links TRBV12-3 or TRBV12-4 to TRBJ1-4; no definite D call. The CDR3 totals 14 residues. V was trimmed by 2 bases and J by 8 bases, leaving 12 bases between them. CDR3: CASSLRTPPEKLFF. The DNA of the CDR3 is TGTGCCAGCAGTTTAAGGACCCCACCCGAAAAACTGTTTTTT.

This clonotype was counted a few times. Here the CDR3 omits its conserved ending phenylalanine or tryptophan, so a read error is the likely source. V gene TRBV28 combines with J gene TRBJ2-1, with unresolved D. V was cut by 0 bases and J by 7 bases, with 4 bases left in between. This CDR3 spans 12 amino acids. Germline V gene sequence: CDR1 MDHEN, CDR2 SYDVKM. The CDR3 loop reads CASSLWGNEQFL. CDR3 bases: TGTGCCAGCAGTTTATGGGGGAATGAGCAGTTCCTC.

Only a few counts were recorded for this clonotype. This chain uses TRBV4-3 with TRBJ2-3, with TRBD1 matching over 7 bases. The CDR3 runs to 19 residues. V shed 0 bases and J 6 bases; nucleotides not matched to a gene: 18. CDR1 is LGHNA and CDR2 is YSLEER in the germline V gene. This CDR3 reads CASSQDRGGPRLAEDTQYF. The DNA for the CDR3 is TGCGCCAGCAGCCAAGATCGAGGGGGCCCCCGCCTAGCCGAGGATACGCAGTATTTT.

This clonotype has ten or more counts. The chain joins TRBV5-1 to TRBJ2-5, with 7 bases matching TRBD1. The germline gives CDR1 SGHRS, CDR2 YFSETQ. The CDR3 runs 16 residues. Germline trimming cut 1 base from V and 2 bases from J; bases unmatched to any gene: 8. This CDR3 reads CASSLNPRTGQETQYF. The CDR3, as DNA: TGCGCCAGCAGCTTGAATCCGAGGACAGGTCAAGAGACCCAGTACTTC. Combining the CDR3 with reference TRBV5-1 and TRBJ2-5 gives the whole variable domain KAGVTQTPRYLIKTRGQQVTLSCSPISGHRSVSWYQQTPGQGLQFLFEYFSETQRNKGNFPGRFSGRQFSNSRSEMNVSTLELGDSALYLCASSLNPRTGQETQYFGPGTRLLVL.

CDR3 protein: CASSLGQGPDEQYF. Written as DNA, the CDR3 is TGTGCCAGCAGCTTGGGGCAGGGTCCAGACGAGCAGTACTTC. V gene TRBV5-6 combines with J gene TRBJ2-7; D is possibly TRBD1 (5 bases). CDR3 length equals 14 residues. Between the trimmed V and J ends, which lost 0 bases and 5 bases, there was a span of 12 bases. Germline-derived CDR1 and CDR2 are SGHDT and YYEEEE.

This clonotype was picked up many times. The V call is TRBV28, the J call TRBJ1-1, with a possible D match to TRBD1 (5 bases). Trimming stripped 1 base from V and 6 bases from J, with 12 bases between. The CDR3 contains 14 residues. From germline, CDR1 is MDHEN and CDR2 SYDVKM. The CDR3 sequence is CASSLLGEGPEAFF. The CDR3 DNA reads TGTGCCAGCAGTTTATTGGGGGAAGGCCCTGAAGCTTTCTTT.

A note on this clonotype: The junction does not match germline at one end; this may be a read error. This chain's CDR3 is CSARGTSGSYERYF. The CDR3 nucleotides read TGCAGTGCACGTGGGACTAGCGGGAGTTACGAGCGGTACTTC. The chain uses TRBV20-1 and TRBJ2-7, with TRBD2 matching over 14 bases. Germline lookup yields CDR1 DFQATT and CDR2 SNEGSKA (reference sequence). This CDR3 is built from 14 residues.

Ten or more counts support this clonotype. V and J are TRBV24-1 and TRBJ2-1; the D is unclear. The CDR3 runs 13 residues. Trimming took 3 bases from V and 12 from J, leaving 14 bases between them. The V gene's germline CDR1 is KGHDR and CDR2 SFDVKD. The CDR3 spells CATSDAPSERQFF. The CDR3 DNA sequence: TGTGCCACCAGTGATGCCCCCTCGGAGAGGCAGTTCTTC.

Regarding this clonotype: A read error may explain this, as a much larger clone is one base away. This chain links TRBV3-1 with TRBJ2-7; possible D gene TRBD2, 7 bases. The CDR3 covers 16 residues. Germline V gives CDR1 LGHDT, CDR2 YNNKEL (reference sequence). V was pared by 8 bases and J by 6 bases, with 26 bases between. CDR3 amino acids: CASGLHQAGAKPEQYF. CDR3 DNA sequence: TGTGCCAGCGGCCTCCACCAGGCGGGGGCCAAGCCCGAGCAGTACTTC.